Following are 23 T cell receptor beta chains from one sample sequenced in a study of T cell responses to AZD1222 COVID-19 vaccine. Method: immunoSEQ multiplex PCR; TCRdb's copy keeps in-frame clones and lacks some. The profile shows about 130,000 clones, 70% to 90% of them singletons. This sample comprised peripheral blood, obtained on day 0 of AZD1222 vaccination. The receptors originated from an adult in good health.

Written as DNA, the CDR3 is TGTGCCAGCAGCCGGACAGGGGAAGCTGGAAACACCATATATTTT. Translation: CASSRTGEAGNTIYF. The rearrangement joins TRBV2 to TRBJ1-3, with 9 positions matching TRBD1. Germline CDR1 is SNHLY and CDR2 is FYNNEI. V lost 6 bases, J lost 2 bases, and 5 bases stayed unmatched. The CDR3 loop spans 15 amino acids.

The chain is built from TRBV6-5 and TRBJ2-5, with D possibly being TRBD1 (6 bases). Germline loops: CDR1 MNHEY, CDR2 SVGAGI. The CDR3 sequence is 15 residues long. V was trimmed by 2 bases and J by 4 bases, leaving 14 bases between them. The CDR3 is CASSYTNREPETQYF. The CDR3 nucleotides read TGTGCCAGCAGTTACACGAACAGGGAGCCAGAGACCCAGTACTTC.

The chain uses TRBV5-8 and TRBJ1-5; 12 positions agree with TRBD1. The length of the CDR3 is 16 residues. The junction had 8 bases not matched to a gene; V was cut back by 3 bases and J by 7 bases. CDR1 and CDR2 from the germline V gene are SGHTS and YDEGEE. Here the CDR3 DNA reads TGTGCCAGCAGCTCTTTTTTAGGGACAGGGGGCCAGCCCCAGCATTTT. Encoded protein: CASSSFLGTGGQPQHF. The full variable domain, its missing parts supplied by reference TRBV5-8 and TRBJ1-5, is EAGVTQSPTHLIKTRGQQATLRCSPISGHTSVYWYQQALGLGLQFLLWYDEGEERNRGNFPPRFSGRQFPNYSSELNVNALELEDSALYLCASSSFLGTGGQPQHFGDGTRLSIL.

This clone was counted once. The chain uses TRBV27 and TRBJ1-1, with D tentatively TRBD1 (5 bases). The CDR3 spans 15 residues. The V end was cut by 3 bases, the J end by 1 base, with 12 bases between. Looked up from germline, CDR1 is MNHEY and CDR2 is SMNVEV (reference sequence). CDR3 sequence reads: CASSFEGAPNTEAFF. The CDR3 bases are TGTGCCAGCAGTTTCGAAGGGGCTCCGAACACTGAAGCTTTCTTT.

This sequence joins TRBV9 and TRBJ2-7, with 7 bases identical to TRBD2. The V gene end was trimmed by 0 bases and the J gene end by 7 bases; junction bases not matched to a gene: 13. This CDR3 spans 16 amino acids. Per the germline V gene, CDR1 is SGDLS and CDR2 is YYNGEE. DNA for the CDR3: TGTGCCAGCAGCGTAGGGGCTAGCGGAGCCTCTAGGGAGCAGTACTTC. Translating gives CASSVGASGASREQYF.

The V gene is TRBV5-1, the J gene TRBJ2-1; D possibly corresponds to TRBD2 (6 bases). The CDR3 consists of 14 residues. Germline values: CDR1 SGHRS, CDR2 YFSETQ. The V end was cut by 4 bases, the J end by 1 base, with 9 bases between. The CDR3 spells CASSLSGSYNEQFF. CDR3 nucleotide sequence: TGCGCCAGCAGCCTTAGCGGATCCTACAATGAGCAGTTCTTC.

The chain joins TRBV28 to TRBJ2-3; D call uncertain. The CDR3 has 13 amino acids. Germline assignment: CDR1 MDHEN and CDR2 SYDVKM. V lost 2 bases and J lost 1, with 4 bases in between. The CDR3 spells CASSLQGTDTQYF. CDR3 coding DNA: TGTGCCAGCAGTTTACAGGGCACAGATACGCAGTATTTT. Variable domain in full (rest from reference TRBV28 and TRBJ2-3): DVKVTQSSRYLVKRTGEKVFLECVQDMDHENMFWYRQDPGLGLRLIYFSYDVKMKEKGDIPEGYSVSREKKERFSLILESASTNQTSMYLCASSLQGTDTQYFGPGTRLTVL.

The genes are TRBV7-8 and TRBJ2-7; possibly TRBD2 for D (6 bases). The CDR3 is 16 amino acids. The V gene's germline CDR1 is SGHVS and CDR2 FQNEAQ. V gave up 5 bases and J gave up 1 base, with 18 bases separating them. Here the CDR3 DNA reads TGTGCCAGCAGCCCGGGGGTAGGGACTTCATCCTACGAGCAGTACTTC. Translation gives CASSPGVGTSSYEQYF.

This chain joins TRBV5-1 and TRBJ1-3; no reliable D call. V lost 5 bases to trimming and J lost 3 bases, with 12 bases between them. Germline CDR1 and CDR2: SGHRS and YFSETQ. This CDR3 region has 14 residues. This CDR3 reads CASRRAVDGNTIYF. In nucleotides, the CDR3 is TGCGCCAGCAGAAGGGCGGTTGATGGAAACACCATATATTTT.

This clone was seen a single time. V is TRBV28 and J is TRBJ2-7, with D perhaps TRBD2 (6 bases). Trimming took 5 bases from V and 2 from J, leaving 22 bases between them. Germline CDR1 reads MDHEN; CDR2 reads SYDVKM. The length of the CDR3 is 17 residues. The CDR3 nucleotides read TGTGCCAGCAGTCTAGGGTCTAGCGCTGAAGTTCCCTACGAGCAGTACTTC. Protein: CASSLGSSAEVPYEQYF. The whole variable domain, remainder taken from reference TRBV28 and TRBJ2-7, is DVKVTQSSRYLVKRTGEKVFLECVQDMDHENMFWYRQDPGLGLRLIYFSYDVKMKEKGDIPEGYSVSREKKERFSLILESASTNQTSMYLCASSLGSSAEVPYEQYFGPGTRLTVT.

The rearrangement uses TRBV19 and TRBJ1-1; D possibly corresponds to TRBD1 (6 bases). CDR1 is LNHDA and CDR2 is SQIVND in the germline V gene (reference sequence). V lost 1 base, J lost 0 bases, and 15 bases lay in between. The CDR3 contains 17 residues. The CDR3 loop reads CASSIGSRGQMNTEAFF. The CDR3 coding sequence is TGTGCCAGTAGTATAGGGTCCAGGGGCCAGATGAACACTGAAGCTTTCTTT.

The chain carries TRBV7-9 and TRBJ1-1; D perhaps matches TRBD1 (5 bases). Trimming removed 0 bases at V and 4 bases at J, with 12 bases between. CDR3 length: 15 residues. Looked up from germline, CDR1 is SEHNR and CDR2 is FQNEAQ (reference sequence). The CDR3 coding sequence is TGTGCCAGCAGCTTAGCGCGGGGCCTGGCCACTGAAGCTTTCTTT. Amino acid sequence: CASSLARGLATEAFF.

V gene TRBV5-1 combines with J gene TRBJ2-3; the D gene could be TRBD1 or TRBD2 (6 bases each). CDR1 SGHRS and CDR2 YFSETQ come from the germline V gene. The CDR3 contains 14 residues. Trimming pared 2 bases from V and 5 bases from J, leaving 12 bases between. The CDR3 nucleotides read TGCGCCAGCAGCTTCGGAGGGGGATTAGATACGCAGTATTTT. Amino acid sequence: CASSFGGGLDTQYF.

This clone was observed a single time. The gene calls are TRBV30 and TRBJ2-1; a weak D match, TRBD2 (6 bases). V gave up 4 bases and J gave up 7 bases, with 14 bases separating them. Germline V gives CDR1 GTSNPN, CDR2 SVGIG (reference sequence). The CDR3 has 13 residues. The chain's CDR3 is CAWTYGGGNEQFF. The CDR3 DNA sequence: TGTGCCTGGACGTACGGTGGAGGGAATGAGCAGTTCTTC.

The V gene is TRBV5-1, the J gene TRBJ2-7; 11 positions match TRBD2. V shed 5 bases and J 2 bases; nucleotides not matched to a gene: 6. The CDR3 is 15 residues long. Germline V gene data show CDR1 as SGHRS and CDR2 as YFSETQ. The DNA of the CDR3 is TGCGCCAGCAGGTTTCTAGCGGGAGGAACCTACGAGCAGTACTTC. Its protein product is CASRFLAGGTYEQYF.

DNA of the CDR3: TGTGCCAGCAGCCTCTATGGGGGTAAAGAGACCCAGTACTTC. It codes for CASSLYGGKETQYF. The V call is TRBV7-2, the J call TRBJ2-5; possibly TRBD1 or TRBD2 for D (5 bases each). CDR1 SGHTA and CDR2 FQGNSA come from the germline V gene. The germline V and J ends were trimmed by 5 bases and 3 bases, with 13 bases remaining between them. The CDR3 sequence is 14 residues long.

This clone was picked up one time. The V gene is TRBV4-1, the J gene TRBJ2-6; D remains ambiguous. From germline, CDR1 is MGHRA and CDR2 YSYEKL. V was cut by 2 bases and J by 0 bases, with 8 bases left in between. This CDR3 contains 16 residues. For the CDR3, the DNA is TGCGCCAGCAGCCAACCTCGGGTCTCTGGGGCCAACGTCCTGACTTTC. Translation gives CASSQPRVSGANVLTF.

V and J are TRBV6-2 or TRBV6-3 and TRBJ2-1; D is ambiguous. Germline CDR1 is MNHEY and CDR2 is SVGEGT. Trimming left V 1 base short and J 3 bases short, with 4 bases between. There are 13 residues in the CDR3. The CDR3 region has the DNA TGTGCCAGCAGTTACTTGGACTACAATGAGCAGTTCTTC. This encodes CASSYLDYNEQFF.

V is TRBV29-1 and J is TRBJ1-1; no clear D. Germline V lookup: CDR1 SQVTM, CDR2 ANQGSEA. This CDR3 contains 13 residues. Trimming left V 7 bases short and J 0 bases short, with 12 bases between. Here the CDR3 reads CSGIRIMNTEAFF. The CDR3 nucleotides read TGCAGCGGGATCAGGATCATGAACACTGAAGCTTTCTTT.

The table lists this clone with a few counts. The chain is built from TRBV9 and TRBJ2-3; D is uncertain. V was pared by 0 bases and J by 3 bases, with 17 bases between. From germline, CDR1 is SGDLS and CDR2 YYNGEE. The CDR3 is 17 residues long. The DNA of the CDR3 is TGTGCCAGCAGCGTAGAGGCTACCACCGTTGCTACAGATACGCAGTATTTT. It codes for CASSVEATTVATDTQYF.

This clone has only a few counts. The V and J genes are TRBV28 and TRBJ2-1; no reliable D call. In germline, CDR1 is MDHEN, CDR2 SYDVKM. This CDR3 contains 12 residues. The V gene lost 5 bases and the J gene lost 9 bases, with 11 bases spanning the gap. CDR3 DNA sequence: TGTGCCAGCAGTCGGAGAGCTTTTGAGCAGTTCTTC. Translated, it gives CASSRRAFEQFF.

This chain joins TRBV28 and TRBJ2-3; D is unresolved. Germline CDR1 is MDHEN and CDR2 is SYDVKM. V lost 3 bases to trimming and J lost 0 bases, with 19 bases between them. CDR3 length equals 18 residues. The CDR3 DNA reads TGTGCCAGCAGTTTCCCTCTCGGTTTGAATTCTAGCACAGATACGCAGTATTTT. Amino acid sequence: CASSFPLGLNSSTDTQYF.

This clone has a single count. This chain connects TRBV10-3 to TRBJ2-7, with D hard to call. The germline V gene encodes CDR1 ENHRY and CDR2 SYGVKD. The V and J ends lost 8 bases and 0 bases respectively, with 20 bases between them. CDR3 length: 16 residues. CDR3 residues: CAIPLLDGPPSYEQYF. For the CDR3, the DNA is TGTGCCATCCCTCTTTTAGACGGGCCCCCCTCCTACGAGCAGTACTTC.